The clone carrying this T cell receptor (beta chain) was recorded many times. As yet, its antigen is unknown. TCRdb reprocessed the RT-PCR reads with MiXCR, giving one entry per CDR3 protein. The table has about 700,000 distinct CDR3 sequences, approximately 14% seen once. The sample originates from a study of response to subunit inactivated influenza vaccine. CDR3 size: 15 residues. V dropped 7 bases and J dropped 6 bases, with 19 bases sitting between them. Study results and limitations: After each seasonal influenza vaccination, few new T cells are recruited, the authors suggested.

Here the sequenced sample was PBMCs from blood, taken 14 days before vaccination. This chain links TRBV12-3 or TRBV12-4 with TRBJ1-5; D is uncertain. The receptor was isolated from a man in his fifties or sixties who received an inactivated influenza vaccine. The CDR3 loop is CASTQVGSMGQPQHF. The CDR3 DNA sequence: TGTGCCAGCACCCAGGTTGGCAGTATGGGTCAGCCCCAGCATTTT.